This T cell receptor beta chain was sequenced in a study of naive CD8 T cells in extremely preterm neonates (dated by TCRdb to the late 2010s). About the full investigation: Sorted naive CD8+ T cells from four age groups (extremely preterm neonates, term neonates, young children and adults) were used in the study to compare TCRbeta CDR3 repertoires. What the work shows at the level of the full study, not this receptor alone: Preterm neonates had significantly lower iChao1 richness than all other age groups (p < 0.05) and an even clone distribution, indicating a less rich repertoire. The authors noted a small sample size and variable productive template counts among preterm samples as limitations. To track T cell development within individuals, the authors urged prospective longitudinal studies of preterm and term neonates. Preterm CDR3s were shorter, with fewer N additions and less junctional trimming, and were closer to germline than those of older groups. The proportion of shared CDR3 nucleotide sequences was higher in preterm neonates (approximately 2.5%) than in term neonates (approximately 0.4%), young children (about 0.03%) and adults (roughly 0.01%).

A word on this clone: Its antigen target is currently unknown. Base qualities were left out, and no much larger clone turns up one base away.

From cysteine to phenylalanine, the CDR3 is 13 amino acids long. Of all the DNA, just the CDR3 is kept, 39 bases in frame from base 1. The germline V gene (reference sequence) gives CDR1 as LNHDA and CDR2 as SQIVND. V gives up 1 base and J gives up 2 bases, and the segment between their germline ends measures 5 bases. A handful of extremely preterm deliveries, at about 22-27 weeks of gestation, provided the preterm samples. Pregnancies with fetal demise, active maternal HSV infection or known maternal HIV infection were excluded from the study. A FACSAria III cell sorter was used to sort live, Annexin V-negative naive CD8+ T cells (CD3+CD8+CD45RA+CCR7+). Each sample yielded between roughly 20,000 and 100,000 sorted naive CD8+ T cells. Mixed venous-arterial cord blood was collected with preassembled standardized sampling kits. Cord blood was kept at room temperature and processed within 4 hours of collection. Ficoll-Paque density gradient centrifugation of diluted blood was used to isolate mononuclear cells. Mononuclear cells were cryopreserved in around 10% DMSO with roughly 90% FBS and stored long term at -150°C before sorting. After thawing, the cells were stained with Annexin V and with antibodies against CD3, CD8, CCR7 and CD45RA. The DNeasy Blood and Tissue Kit was used to extract genomic DNA from snap-frozen pellets of sorted cells.

A two-step, bias-controlled multiplex PCR was used to amplify TCRbeta CDR3 regions from genomic DNA. The multiplex PCR used primers specific for every TRBV and TRBJ gene segment. The immunoSEQ Assay was used to generate TCRbeta repertoire data. Turning to the authors' computational methods: To merge closely related sequences, reads went through filtering and clustering using a relative-frequency ratio and a modified nearest-neighbor algorithm. IMGT annotation was the basis for assigning V, D and J genes to CDR3 sequences. Template counts were normalized for PCR amplification bias and quantified against synthetic TCR CDR3 analog sequences. Only unique productive sequences, that is, in-frame CDR3 sequences lacking stop codons, were included in the analyses. Clonality, defined as 1 minus Pielou's evenness, and iChao1 richness were computed with the immunoSEQ Analyzer software. JMP was used for statistical testing, with Student's t-test or a non-parametric test applied depending on Shapiro-Wilk normality results. Drawn from immuneACCESS, this table holds only the in-frame rearrangements with V and J called that TCRdb kept. Clones are partly lost; checked studies trace under half to an unresolved V gene and leave the rest unexplained. That table supplies the V and J calls and clone size; D and trimming were determined from the DNA. The sample table contains 21,000 or so clones; only one count was recorded for around 88% of them. 0.8% to 0.95% of the sample is in the top ten clones.

What was sequenced was naive CD8+ T cells from cord blood. The clonotype comes from a boy who was born preterm. The chain employs TRBV19 and TRBJ1-1, with a tentative D gene TRBD1 over 5 matching bases. The nucleotide sequence is given as TGTGCCAGTAGTATAGGGACAAACACTGAAGCTTTCTTT. It translates to CASSIGTNTEAFF.